This passage covers 25 T cell receptor beta chains from one sample sequenced in a study of cytomegalovirus exposure and HLA in healthy donors. 13 Jbeta primers and 60 Vbeta primers were used for the PCR. Profiled with immunoSEQ multiplex PCR; TCRdb holds only in-frame clones, not every one. Of about 170,000 clones in the sample, around 62% were seen once. Sequencing was carried out using PBMCs. The origin of the receptors is a man in his forties or fifties in good health and CMV-seronegative.

The chain links TRBV7-2 to TRBJ1-4; D not resolved. The CDR3 has 16 amino acids. V was cut by 5 bases and J by 5 bases, with 18 bases left in between. The germline gives CDR1 SGHTA, CDR2 FQGNSA. CDR3 DNA sequence: TGTGCCAGCAGCACCATTCTCTGGGGAGACAATGAAAAACTGTTTTTT. Encoded protein: CASSTILWGDNEKLFF.

The V call is TRBV5-1, the J call TRBJ2-7, with 8 bases fitting TRBD2. The CDR3 contains 17 residues. CDR1 and CDR2 from the germline V gene are SGHRS and YFSETQ. Trimming took 0 bases from V and 3 from J; bases not matched to a gene: 11. This CDR3 reads CASSLGSGAGGLYEQYF. The CDR3 nucleotides are TGCGCCAGCAGCTTGGGGTCCGGGGCGGGAGGCCTCTACGAGCAGTACTTC.

This clone has a handful of counts. The CDR3 loop is CATMRLAGYKNIQYF. In DNA form, the CDR3 reads TGTGCCACCATGAGACTAGCGGGCTACAAAAACATTCAGTACTTC. This chain joins TRBV11-2 and TRBJ2-4; 10 positions agree with TRBD2. This CDR3 has 15 residues. The germline gives CDR1 SGHAT, CDR2 FQNNGV. The J segment lost 3 bases and the V segment lost 10 bases, leaving 9 bases of the junction unmatched.

The CDR3 sequence: CASTKQGREGTDTQYF. CDR3 DNA sequence: TGTGCCAGCACCAAACAGGGTCGGGAGGGCACAGATACGCAGTATTTT. The rearrangement joins TRBV9 to TRBJ2-3; possible D gene TRBD2, 7 bases. Germline V CDR1 and CDR2: SGDLS, YYNGEE. V lost 6 bases and J 1 base, leaving 18 bases between the germline ends. The CDR3 covers 16 residues. The complete variable domain, with remaining parts taken from reference TRBV9 and TRBJ2-3, reads DSGVTQTPKHLITATGQRVTLRCSPRSGDLSVYWYQQSLDQGLQFLIQYYNGEERAKGNILERFSAQQFPDLHSELNLSSLELGDSALYFCASTKQGREGTDTQYFGPGTRLTVL.

The gene calls are TRBV6-5 and TRBJ1-1; a weak D match, TRBD1 (6 bases). CDR1 and CDR2 from the germline V gene are MNHEY and SVGAGI. The CDR3 has 16 amino acids. V was trimmed by 4 bases and J by 1 base, leaving 16 bases between them. CDR3 nucleotide sequence: TGTGCCAGCAGTTCCGCGGATGGGGGCCCGAACACTGAAGCTTTCTTT. Its protein product is CASSSADGGPNTEAFF.

This clone occurred a few times. The chain joins TRBV5-8 to TRBJ2-1; 11 bases fit TRBD2. Germline V gene sequence: CDR1 SGHTS, CDR2 YDEGEE. V shed 0 bases and J 8 bases; nucleotides not matched to a gene: 7. This CDR3 spans 16 amino acids. The CDR3 DNA is TGTGCCAGCAGCTTGGGGCTAGCGGGGGGTATTGATGAGCAGTTCTTC. Protein sequence: CASSLGLAGGIDEQFF. Full variable domain (rest looked up from reference TRBV5-8 and TRBJ2-1): EAGVTQSPTHLIKTRGQQATLRCSPISGHTSVYWYQQALGLGLQFLLWYDEGEERNRGNFPPRFSGRQFPNYSSELNVNALELEDSALYLCASSLGLAGGIDEQFFGPGTRLTVL.

This chain links TRBV7-9 with TRBJ2-5, with 7 bases aligning to TRBD1. This CDR3 has 15 amino acids. Per germline, CDR1 SEHNR and CDR2 FQNEAQ (reference sequence). Trimming at V came to 1 base and at J to 2 bases, leaving 4 bases not matched to a gene. CDR3 nucleotide sequence: TGTGCCAGCAGCTTAGACGGGGACAGACAAGAGACCCAGTACTTC. It specifies CASSLDGDRQETQYF.

The count of this clone is one. The genes are TRBV11-3 and TRBJ2-7, with D uncertain. The length of the CDR3 is 13 residues. Germline CDR1 reads SGHNT; CDR2 reads YENEEA. Deletions cut 1 base from V and 4 bases from J, with 8 bases between. The CDR3 sequence: CASSLGADYEQYF. In DNA, the CDR3 is TGTGCCAGCAGCTTAGGGGCTGATTACGAGCAGTACTTC.

CDR3 protein: CAWRVGRGNEKLFF. CDR3 DNA: TGTGCCTGGAGAGTGGGAAGGGGAAATGAAAAACTGTTTTTT. The rearrangement uses TRBV30 and TRBJ1-4, with a tentative D call TRBD1 (5 bases). The germline gives CDR1 GTSNPN, CDR2 SVGIG (reference sequence). CDR3 length: 14 amino acids. Trimming took 3 bases from V and 5 from J, leaving 13 bases between them.

J is TRBJ1-1 and V is TRBV29-1; 7 bases agree with TRBD1. Germline loops: CDR1 SQVTM, CDR2 ANQGSEA. After removal of 8 bases from V and 4 bases from J, the junction contained 7 bases not matched to a gene. This CDR3 has 12 residues. The CDR3 loop reads CSSHDRATEAFF. The CDR3 DNA reads as TGCAGCTCCCATGACAGGGCCACTGAAGCTTTCTTT.

Here the CDR3 reads CASSDLTSGSYNEQFF. The DNA for the CDR3 is TGTGCCAGCAGCGACCTCACTAGCGGGAGCTACAATGAGCAGTTCTTC. V and J are TRBV2 and TRBJ2-1; 11 bases line up with TRBD2. The CDR3 runs to 16 residues. V was pared by 6 bases and J by 3 bases, with 7 bases of the junction left unmatched. Germline V gene sequence: CDR1 SNHLY, CDR2 FYNNEI.

CDR3: CASSLRTGSDWGTQYF. Written as DNA, the CDR3 is TGTGCCAGCAGTTTACGCACAGGCTCCGACTGGGGGACCCAGTACTTC. The chain joins TRBV28 to TRBJ2-5; TRBD1 is a possible D gene (5 bases). The CDR3 covers 16 residues. Between the trimmed V and J ends, which lost 2 bases and 7 bases, there was a span of 20 bases. In germline, CDR1 is MDHEN, CDR2 SYDVKM.

This chain links TRBV5-1 with TRBJ2-7; the match to TRBD2 covers 7 bases. The trim removed 0 bases at V and 6 bases at J, leaving 15 bases unmatched. The length of the CDR3 is 17 residues. Looked up from germline, CDR1 is SGHRS and CDR2 is YFSETQ. The CDR3 DNA reads TGCGCCAGCAGCTTGGTACTTGGGGGGGAGGGTTCGTCCGAGCAGTACTTC. This translates into CASSLVLGGEGSSEQYF.

This clone was seen once. The chain combines TRBV13 with TRBJ2-5; 9 bases line up with TRBD1. V shed 5 bases, J shed 5 bases, and the junction held 21 bases outside the gene matches. CDR1 and CDR2 from the germline V gene are PRHDT and FYEKMQ (reference sequence). This CDR3 is 19 amino acids long. Here the CDR3 reads CASSNKAGTGLLVQETQYF. The CDR3, as DNA: TGTGCCAGCAGCAATAAAGCCGGGACAGGGTTATTGGTACAGGAGACCCAGTACTTC.

This clone came up a few times. The chain links TRBV10-3 to TRBJ1-6; 8 nucleotides line up with TRBD1. There are 15 residues in the CDR3. Germline V gives CDR1 ENHRY, CDR2 SYGVKD. Trimming removed 0 bases from V and 9 bases from J; junction bases left unmatched: 4. This chain's CDR3 is CAISESGQGGSPLHF. The CDR3 DNA is TGTGCCATCAGTGAGTCAGGACAGGGTGGTTCACCCCTCCACTTT.

The chain uses TRBV6-6 and TRBJ1-5; tentatively, D is TRBD1 (5 bases). CDR1 MNHNY and CDR2 SVGAGI come from the germline V gene (reference sequence). The CDR3 loop spans 14 amino acids. V shed 5 bases and J shed 0 bases, with 8 bases lying between them. The CDR3 DNA sequence: TGTGCCAGCAGTCAGGGATATAGCAATCAGCCCCAGCATTTT. This encodes CASSQGYSNQPQHF.

The CDR3: CASSHLTGGYYGYTF. In nucleotides, the CDR3 is TGTGCCAGCAGCCACCTGACAGGCGGGTACTATGGCTACACCTTC. The chain is built from TRBV7-9 and TRBJ1-2; possibly TRBD1 for D (6 bases). Germline CDR1 SEHNR, CDR2 FQNEAQ (reference sequence). This CDR3 has 15 residues. The V and J ends lost 5 bases and 3 bases respectively, with 16 bases between them.

CDR3 sequence: CASSLRQEVGSGYTF. The CDR3 bases are TGTGCCAGCAGCCTAAGACAGGAGGTAGGAAGCGGCTACACCTTC. V gene TRBV14 combines with J gene TRBJ1-2; weak D call: TRBD1 (6 bases). Germline lookup yields CDR1 SGHDN and CDR2 FVKESK. Trimming left V 4 bases short and J 8 bases short, with 20 bases between. This CDR3 has 15 amino acids.

The rearrangement links TRBV29-1 to TRBJ2-7; TRBD2 agrees at 9 bases. Germline CDR1 and CDR2: SQVTM and ANQGSEA. J gave up 7 bases and V 0 bases, and 13 bases lay outside the gene matches. The CDR3 has 16 amino acids. The CDR3 sequence is CSVEDRRSGRPGEQYF. DNA for the CDR3: TGCAGCGTTGAAGATCGAAGGAGCGGGAGGCCGGGGGAGCAGTACTTC.

The chain joins TRBV4-2 to TRBJ1-4; D gene ambiguous. CDR1 is LGHNA, CDR2 YNFKEQ, per germline. With 0 bases removed from V and 8 bases from J, the gap between germline ends came to 7 bases. There are 13 residues in the CDR3. The CDR3 DNA sequence: TGTGCCAGCAGCCAAGATCGAGGCGAAAAACTGTTTTTT. Protein: CASSQDRGEKLFF.

This clone was detected a few times. The genes are TRBV19 and TRBJ2-4; 8 nucleotides align to TRBD1. Germline V CDR1 and CDR2: LNHDA, SQIVND (reference sequence). The CDR3 covers 16 residues. Trimming took 3 bases from V and 1 from J; bases not matched to a gene: 5. The CDR3 DNA follows: TGTGCCAGTAGTATTTACCAGGGGGCGGCCAAAAACATTCAGTACTTC. Residues: CASSIYQGAAKNIQYF.

This clone was observed a handful of times. The chain has TRBV5-3 and TRBJ2-1; perhaps TRBD2 as D (5 bases). TRBV5-3 is an open reading frame whose function is uncertain. This CDR3 is built from 13 residues. The germline V and J ends were trimmed by 5 bases and 8 bases, with 14 bases remaining between them. The CDR3 sequence: CARRANKEDEQFF. The CDR3 DNA follows: TGTGCCAGAAGAGCAAATAAGGAGGATGAGCAGTTCTTC.

This rearrangement joins TRBV7-2 to TRBJ2-3, with a weak D call TRBD1 (5 bases). The CDR3 length is 16 residues. Germline CDR1 is SGHTA and CDR2 is FQGNSA. Trimming took 2 bases from V and 4 from J, leaving 16 bases between them. This CDR3 reads CASSLFRASAADTQYF. In DNA form, the CDR3 reads TGTGCCAGCAGCTTATTCAGGGCATCGGCGGCAGATACGCAGTATTTT. The complete variable domain, with remaining parts taken from reference TRBV7-2 and TRBJ2-3, reads GAGVSQSPSNKVTEKGKDVELRCDPISGHTALYWYRQSLGQGLEFLIYFQGNSAPDKSGLPSDRFSAERTGGSVSTLTIQRTQQEDSAVYLCASSLFRASAADTQYFGPGTRLTVL.

The V call is TRBV7-2, the J call TRBJ2-7; 8 positions match TRBD1. V trimming: 6 bases; J trimming: 0 bases; junction bases outside the gene matches: 4. The CDR3 is 14 residues long. The germline V gene encodes CDR1 SGHTA and CDR2 FQGNSA. CDR3 protein: CASRDRDSSYEQYF. Written as DNA, the CDR3 is TGTGCCAGCAGGGACAGGGACAGCTCCTACGAGCAGTACTTC.

This clone was seen only a few times. The rearrangement joins TRBV23-1 to TRBJ2-7; D is perhaps TRBD2 (6 bases). TRBV23-1 is an ORF, and what it does is uncertain. The germline V and J ends were trimmed by 2 bases and 2 bases, with 19 bases remaining between them. There are 17 residues in the CDR3. CDR3 sequence: CASSQTRGAPYAYEQYF. The CDR3 bases are TGCGCCAGCAGTCAAACGCGGGGTGCCCCCTACGCCTACGAGCAGTACTTC.